The 18 T cell receptor beta chains listed next were all sequenced from one sample in a study of CXCR3-negative and CXCR3-positive naive CD8 T cells. No antigen is known for these receptors. Whole-study findings and limits: Relative to CXCR3-negative naive cells, CXCR3-positive naive cells had more hydrophobic TRB CDR3s.

Researchers prepared the TRB cDNA libraries using 5' RACE with UMI labels. Reprocessing the 5' RACE reads, TCRdb reports a single entry for every CDR3 protein and omits DNA. The specimen's table records tens of thousands of distinct CDR3 sequences. The specimen was naive CXCR3+ CD8+ T cells from blood. Subset of the sample: CD45RO-CCR7+CD27+CD95- naive CD8+ T cells expressing CXCR3 (TNR3+). These TCRs come from a human donor in good health. Some clones in this sample may be carry-over from other donors' samples.

V and J are TRBV5-1 and TRBJ2-7; with no DNA, the TCRdb D assignment of TRBD1 cannot be verified. The CDR3 runs to 13 residues. The germline CDR1 and CDR2 sequences are SGHRS and YFSETQ. The chain's CDR3 is CASSFLTGDEQYF.

This chain uses TRBV12-3 or TRBV12-4 with TRBJ2-7; TCRdb proposes TRBD1, but this gene call is untestable without DNA. CDR3 length: 15 amino acids. This CDR3 is CASSPTGVGAYEQYF.

CDR3 protein: CASSQVGGSTEAFF. The rearrangement links TRBV4-1 to TRBJ1-1; TCRdb picks TRBD1, but there is no DNA to check that call. The CDR3 spans 14 residues. Germline V gene data show CDR1 as MGHRA and CDR2 as YSYEKL.

This CDR3 is CASSFIRVYNEQFF. The J gene is TRBJ2-1, the V gene TRBV12-3 or TRBV12-4. The CDR3 covers 14 residues.

The rearrangement links TRBV6-2 or TRBV6-3 to TRBJ2-4; TCRdb outputs TRBD1, but without DNA this stays unchecked. The CDR3 length is 17 residues. Germline CDR1 reads MNHEY; CDR2 reads SVGEGT. The CDR3 loop is CASSYSPGAAAKNIQYF.

V gene TRBV9 combines with J gene TRBJ1-2. The CDR3 contains 15 residues. CDR1 SGDLS and CDR2 YYNGEE come from the germline V gene. The CDR3 loop is CASSVGSEGGYGYTF.

The V call is TRBV2, the J call TRBJ2-1; absent DNA, TCRdb's TRBD1 call cannot be checked. CDR1 and CDR2 from the germline V gene are SNHLY and FYNNEI. The CDR3 length is 12 residues. The CDR3 here is CASSEAGTGWFF.

V is TRBV7-9 and J is TRBJ2-1; TCRdb's D gene call, TRBD1, goes unchecked for lack of DNA. Germline CDR1 reads SEHNR; CDR2 reads FQNEAQ (reference sequence). CDR3 length: 14 residues. CDR3 loop: CASSSPGGHNEQFF.

The chain has TRBV10-3 and TRBJ2-2; checking the TCRdb D call of TRBD1 is not possible without DNA. This CDR3 spans 18 amino acids. CDR1 is ENHRY, CDR2 SYGVKD, per germline. The CDR3 sequence is CAISESAEGRPNTGELFF.

The chain uses TRBV5-1 and TRBJ2-7; lacking DNA, the TRBD1 call made by TCRdb goes unchecked. The CDR3 contains 16 residues. Germline lookup yields CDR1 SGHRS and CDR2 YFSETQ. The CDR3 here is CASSLPVEAFAGEQYF.

V is TRBV20-1 and J is TRBJ1-5; TCRdb picks TRBD1, but there is no DNA to check that call. The CDR3 has 13 residues. Germline assignment: CDR1 DFQATT and CDR2 SNEGSKA (reference sequence). The CDR3: CSAPQGTGQPQHF.

V is TRBV7-9 and J is TRBJ2-2; the D call from TCRdb, TRBD1, cannot be confirmed without DNA. Germline CDR1 is SEHNR and CDR2 is FQNEAQ (reference sequence). The length of the CDR3 is 15 residues. CDR3 sequence: CASSARQGGTGELFF.

The V call is TRBV27, the J call TRBJ2-2; TCRdb lists TRBD1, though no DNA is available to test this call. From germline, CDR1 is MNHEY and CDR2 SMNVEV (reference sequence). CDR3 size: 15 residues. The chain's CDR3 is CASSTLRVDTGELFF.

The chain employs TRBV15 and TRBJ2-2; the D call from TCRdb, TRBD2, cannot be confirmed without DNA. CDR3 size: 17 residues. CDR1 is LNHNV, CDR2 YYDKDF, per germline (reference sequence). The CDR3 loop is CATSRDRGGVPPGELFF.

V and J are TRBV4-1 and TRBJ1-1; TCRdb calls TRBD1, which cannot be checked without DNA. This CDR3 comprises 14 residues. CDR1 MGHRA and CDR2 YSYEKL come from the germline V gene. CDR3 sequence: CASSQVGAGTEAFF.

The chain couples TRBV12-3 or TRBV12-4 to TRBJ1-1; TCRdb's D call of TRBD1 is untestable without DNA. The CDR3 length is 14 residues. The CDR3 loop is CASSPPSANTEAFF.

V gene TRBV7-2 combines with J gene TRBJ2-1. The CDR3 has 14 residues. Germline V lookup: CDR1 SGHTA, CDR2 FQGNSA. CDR3 protein: CASSLALADNEQFF.

The chain uses TRBV20-1 and TRBJ2-3; TCRdb reports TRBD2, a call that lacks DNA to check it against. Germline V gene data show CDR1 as DFQATT and CDR2 as SNEGSKA (reference sequence). This CDR3 spans 14 amino acids. The CDR3 loop is CSAVLAASTDTQYF.